Below are 15 T cell receptor beta chains sequenced from a single sample in a study of blood T cell repertoires in COVID-19. Repertoires were generated with immunoSEQ multiplex PCR, while TCRdb's copy carries only in-frame clones and drops some. The sample includes approximately 500,000 clones, less than 90% seen only once; the top ten take under 8.5%. Material: peripheral blood. These receptors all come from a woman in her fifties or sixties with COVID-19, enrolled during active disease.

The chain recombines TRBV12-5 with TRBJ1-6; 7 bases map to TRBD1. The V gene's germline CDR1 is LGHNT and CDR2 FRNRAP. CDR3 length: 16 residues. Germline trimming cut 3 bases from V and 8 bases from J; bases unmatched to any gene: 10. Written as DNA, the CDR3 is TGTGCTAGTGGTTTCCGAGCCGGGACAGCCTATTCACCCCTCCACTTT. Protein product: CASGFRAGTAYSPLHF.

Regarding this clone: The sample carries other DNA sequences with the same CDR3. The chain couples TRBV30 to TRBJ1-1; perhaps TRBD1 as D (5 bases). Trimming stripped 0 bases from V and 3 bases from J, with 11 bases between. CDR1 GTSNPN and CDR2 SVGIG come from the germline V gene (reference sequence). CDR3 size: 14 residues. As DNA, the CDR3 is TGTGCCTGGAGTGTCTCTCGGGGGGACACTGAAGCTTTCTTT. Protein product: CAWSVSRGDTEAFF.

The chain combines TRBV9 with TRBJ2-7; D gene uncertain. Germline V gives CDR1 SGDLS, CDR2 YYNGEE. V lost 1 base and J 7 bases, leaving 18 bases between the germline ends. The CDR3 is made up of 15 amino acids. The CDR3 DNA reads TGTGCCAGCAGCGTAAGTTCAAGGAGCCCTCGGGAGCAGTACTTC. Residues: CASSVSSRSPREQYF.

The V and J genes are TRBV13 and TRBJ1-3; TRBD1 might be the D (6 bases). CDR1 PRHDT and CDR2 FYEKMQ come from the germline V gene (reference sequence). This CDR3 is 18 amino acids long. The V gene lost 5 bases and the J gene lost 1 base, with 21 bases spanning the gap. In DNA, the CDR3 is TGTGCCAGCAGCGCCGCAGGGGCCAAGTCTTCTTCTGGAAACACCATATATTTT. Protein product: CASSAAGAKSSSGNTIYF.

This rearrangement joins TRBV5-8 to TRBJ2-3; TRBD1 agrees at 7 bases. V shed 1 base and J 4 bases; nucleotides not matched to a gene: 3. The CDR3 consists of 14 residues. Germline lookup yields CDR1 SGHTS and CDR2 YDEGEE. The CDR3 DNA follows: TGTGCCAGCAGCTTGTCAGGGGGAGCAGATACGCAGTATTTT. Protein product: CASSLSGGADTQYF. Full variable domain (outside the CDR3, taken from reference TRBV5-8 and TRBJ2-3): EAGVTQSPTHLIKTRGQQATLRCSPISGHTSVYWYQQALGLGLQFLLWYDEGEERNRGNFPPRFSGRQFPNYSSELNVNALELEDSALYLCASSLSGGADTQYFGPGTRLTVL.

V is TRBV10-3 and J is TRBJ2-5, with D perhaps TRBD1 (7 bases). The germline V gene has CDR1 ENHRY and CDR2 SYGVKD. V was pared by 7 bases and J by 2 bases, with 11 bases between. This CDR3 has 13 amino acids. Written as DNA, the CDR3 is TGTGCCATCATGGGGGGACAGCAAGAGACCCAGTACTTC. This codes for CAIMGGQQETQYF.

This chain joins TRBV3-1 (or the pseudogene TRBV3-2) and TRBJ1-4; 7 positions match TRBD1. This CDR3 spans 14 amino acids. V was pared by 7 bases and J by 8 bases, with 10 bases of the junction left unmatched. CDR1 is LGHDT, CDR2 YNNKEL, per germline (reference sequence). The CDR3 DNA reads TGTGCCAGCACCCAGGGGGGAGTTCGGGAAAAACTGTTTTTT. Its protein is CASTQGGVREKLFF.

V and J are TRBV2 and TRBJ1-2, with a tentative D call TRBD1 (5 bases). V was trimmed by 8 bases and J by 6 bases, leaving 22 bases between them. Germline-derived CDR1 and CDR2 are SNHLY and FYNNEI. The length of the CDR3 is 15 residues. CDR3 in amino acids: CASSIRQGGFHGYTF. CDR3 nucleotides: TGTGCCAGCTCGATTCGGCAGGGCGGCTTTCATGGCTACACCTTC. The full variable domain, in which reference TRBV2 and TRBJ1-2 provide the parts outside the CDR3, is EPEVTQTPSHQVTQMGQEVILRCVPISNHLYFYWYRQILGQKVEFLVSFYNNEISEKSEIFDDQFSVERPDGSNFTLKIRSTKLEDSAMYFCASSIRQGGFHGYTFGSGTRLTVV.

CDR3 DNA sequence: TGCAGTGCTAGTTGGGGCGGGAGCACTGAAGCTTTCTTT. This encodes CSASWGGSTEAFF. The chain links TRBV20-1 to TRBJ1-1; D perhaps matches TRBD1 (5 bases). The germline V gene has CDR1 DFQATT and CDR2 SNEGSKA (reference sequence). V was trimmed by 3 bases and J by 4 bases, leaving 12 bases between them. The CDR3 runs 13 residues.

Here the CDR3 DNA reads TGCGCCAGCAGGGGAAGCGGGGGGGCCCCAGATACGCAGTATTTT. Residues: CASRGSGGAPDTQYF. The chain combines TRBV10-2 with TRBJ2-3; 10 bases are a match to TRBD2. The CDR3 sequence is 15 residues long. The V and J ends lost 6 bases and 4 bases, in that order; junction bases with no gene match: 7. Germline-derived CDR1 and CDR2 are WSHSY and SAAADI.

The chain joins TRBV6-5 to TRBJ2-3, with TRBD1 identical over 7 bases. Trimming cost V 8 bases and J 0 bases; bases outside gene matches: 5. CDR3 length: 14 amino acids. From germline, CDR1 is MNHEY and CDR2 SVGAGI. In DNA form, the CDR3 reads TGTGCCAGCCGACAGGGACCTAGCACAGATACGCAGTATTTT. It is translated as CASRQGPSTDTQYF.

Regarding this clone: At one end the junction does not follow the germline gene, possibly because of a read error. The chain carries TRBV6-6 and TRBJ1-2; no clear D gene. The CDR3 sequence is 11 residues long. Per germline, CDR1 MNHNY and CDR2 SVGAGI (reference sequence). Written as DNA, the CDR3 is TGTGCCAGCCATCCCTCGGGATTTGGATACTTC. Encoded protein: CASHPSGFGYF.

This CDR3 reads CASSQDVAGDTQYF. The DNA for the CDR3 is TGTGCCAGCAGCCAAGATGTAGCGGGAGATACGCAGTATTTT. The chain recombines TRBV3-1 (or the pseudogene TRBV3-2) with TRBJ2-3; 7 nucleotides agree with TRBD2. CDR3 length: 14 amino acids. V gave up 0 bases and J gave up 5 bases; unmatched junction bases: 2. Germline V lookup: CDR1 LGHDT, CDR2 YNNKEL (reference sequence).

This chain joins TRBV9 and TRBJ1-1, with D possibly being TRBD1 (5 bases). This CDR3 has 15 amino acids. The germline gives CDR1 SGDLS, CDR2 YYNGEE. V was trimmed by 4 bases and J by 0 bases, leaving 13 bases between them. In DNA, the CDR3 is TGTGCCAGCAGCCCCCGGGGGGTGATGAACACTGAAGCTTTCTTT. It codes for CASSPRGVMNTEAFF.

V is TRBV19 and J is TRBJ1-5; D unclear. Germline V gene lookup returns CDR1 LNHDA and CDR2 SQIVND (reference sequence). The germline V and J ends were trimmed by 8 bases and 4 bases, with 15 bases remaining between them. This CDR3 has 14 amino acids. The CDR3 here is CASQAGTSNQPQHF. CDR3 nucleotide sequence: TGTGCCAGTCAGGCAGGCACTAGTAATCAGCCCCAGCATTTT.